The T cell receptor beta chain under discussion was sequenced for a study of T-cell reconstitution after alpha-beta-depleted transplantation in children (dated by TCRdb to the mid-2010s). Regarding the complete study: Using TCR repertoire profiling, the study followed T-cell immune reconstitution in a quantitative way in children after TCRalphabeta/CD19-depleted allogeneic hematopoietic cell transplantation.

The sample's treatment or condition label is to be understood as: allogeneic hematopoietic cell transplantation with graft depleted of TCRalphabeta T cells and CD19 B cells. Transplant recipients were children who received TCRalphabeta/CD19-depleted allogeneic hematopoietic cell grafts. From the cysteine up to the phenylalanine, the CDR3 has a length of 15 residues. Only the CDR3 portion is preserved as DNA: 45 bases, with reading frame beginning at the first base. Unmatched junction bases come to 13, with V trimmed by 7 bases and J by 7 bases. Regarding this clonotype: It has no known antigen specificity. Base quality data are lacking; no much larger clone is found one base away.

The research as a whole found: The apparently early alphabetaT-cell count recovery about two months after transplant was reportedly dependent on only several hundred rapidly expanded clones derived from non-depleted graft cells. The frequencies of hyperexpanded clones fell over the following months, and after one year, T-cell counts and TCRbeta diversity were mostly attributed to newly produced T cells. In some patients, high TCRbeta diversity at day 60 was attributed to recipient T cells and intrathymic progenitors that had survived conditioning.

The library was produced with PCR. The sequencer listed for this sample is Illumina HiSeq 2500. TCR library preparation used molecular barcoding, with unique molecular identifiers applied to normalize quantification of the TCRbeta repertoire. Using fastp trimming at Q25 and MiXCR clonotype assembly, TCRdb reanalyzed the public sequencing data and kept in-frame beta chains. Rows with one shared CDR3 protein collapse into an entry with the most common genes and DNA. The sample table contains more than 500,000 distinct CDR3 sequences; only one count was recorded for about an eighth of them. The ten largest make up 14% of the sample.

The sequence links TRBV12-3 or TRBV12-4 to TRBJ2-1; 7 bases in the junction line up with TRBD1. The sequenced sample was PBMCs, mostly from graft donor cells, obtained 180 days after TCRalphabeta/CD19-depleted stem cell transplant. This sequence was found in a female patient between 2 and 15 years old who had a stem cell transplant for aplastic anemia, so the T cells may come from the graft donor. DNA sequence: TGTGCCAGCAACCTCGGACAGGCGAGCTCGAATGAGCAGTTCTTC. Its amino acids are CASNLGQASSNEQFF.